The 18 T cell receptor beta chains reported below all come from one sample, sequenced in a study of control samples from healthy donors and cancer patients. This table comes from immunoSEQ multiplex PCR, and its TCRdb copy is limited to in-frame clones, with some not included. The sample holds 100,000 or so clones; 90% to 95% are singletons and the top ten take around 0.9%. The sequenced sample was blood. The receptors derive from a young woman in good health.

The genes are TRBV28 and TRBJ2-1; D may be TRBD2 (6 bases). Germline V CDR1 and CDR2: MDHEN, SYDVKM. V lost 4 bases and J 5 bases, leaving 15 bases between the germline ends. This CDR3 is built from 15 residues. The CDR3, as DNA: TGTGCCAGCAGTTCCCCCGGGACTCACAACAATGAGCAGTTCTTC. Residues: CASSSPGTHNNEQFF.

This sequence joins TRBV28 and TRBJ1-1; D gene uncertain. Per germline, CDR1 MDHEN and CDR2 SYDVKM. The CDR3 has 15 amino acids. Trimming took off 1 base at V and 0 bases at J, with 9 bases between the two ends. CDR3 sequence: CASSLFLSVNTEAFF. The CDR3 bases are TGTGCCAGCAGTTTATTCCTATCGGTGAACACTGAAGCTTTCTTT.

V and J are TRBV28 and TRBJ1-6; D is possibly TRBD1 (5 bases). Trimming took off 10 bases at V and 7 bases at J, with 20 bases between the two ends. This CDR3 is built from 15 residues. Germline loops: CDR1 MDHEN, CDR2 SYDVKM. CDR3: CATTRVVGTNSPLHF. The CDR3 region has the DNA TGTGCCACGACGCGGGTGGTGGGGACGAATTCACCCCTCCACTTT.

The rearrangement links TRBV5-1 to TRBJ2-7, with D perhaps TRBD1 (6 bases). This CDR3 spans 14 amino acids. Germline V gene sequence: CDR1 SGHRS, CDR2 YFSETQ. Trimming cost V 0 bases and J 2 bases, with 9 bases left between them. This CDR3 reads CASSLGTDTYEQYF. The DNA for the CDR3 is TGCGCCAGCAGCTTGGGGACAGACACCTACGAGCAGTACTTC.

Here the CDR3 reads CASSRSSGPGQGVVDTQYF. The CDR3 DNA is TGTGCCAGCAGTCGGTCCTCTGGTCCTGGACAGGGAGTGGTTGATACGCAGTATTTT. The rearrangement links TRBV6-6 to TRBJ2-3; 8 positions agree with TRBD1. The CDR3 consists of 19 residues. With 5 bases clipped from V and 6 bases from J, the junction kept 22 bases outside the gene matches. Looked up from germline, CDR1 is MNHNY and CDR2 is SVGAGI (reference sequence).

In this sample, this clone turned up a few times. The J gene is TRBJ1-2, the V gene TRBV28, with TRBD1 matching 9 bases. Unmatched junction bases numbered 7, after V lost 4 bases and J lost 4 bases. The CDR3 extends over 15 amino acids. Germline V CDR1 and CDR2: MDHEN, SYDVKM. CDR3 region: CASSSSGQGIYGYTF. In DNA, the CDR3 is TGTGCCAGCAGTTCCTCGGGACAGGGAATCTATGGCTACACCTTC.

This chain connects TRBV28 to TRBJ1-2; D perhaps matches TRBD1 (5 bases). The CDR3 totals 13 residues. The V gene's germline CDR1 is MDHEN and CDR2 SYDVKM. Deletions cut 5 bases from V and 4 bases from J, with 11 bases between. This CDR3 reads CASSTTASYGYTF. The CDR3 DNA reads as TGTGCCAGCAGTACGACAGCCAGCTATGGCTACACCTTC.

V gene TRBV18 combines with J gene TRBJ2-7; D remains unclear. The CDR3 runs to 11 residues. Germline V gives CDR1 KGHSH, CDR2 LQKENI. V was shortened by 5 bases and J by 7 bases, with 9 bases between the two germline ends. The CDR3: CASSASAEQYF. CDR3 sequence (DNA): TGTGCCAGCTCAGCCAGCGCGGAGCAGTACTTC. The whole variable domain, remainder taken from reference TRBV18 and TRBJ2-7, is NAGVMQNPRHLVRRRGQEARLRCSPMKGHSHVYWYRQLPEEGLKFMVYLQKENIIDESGMPKERFSAEFPKEGPSILRIQQVVRGDSAAYFCASSASAEQYFGPGTRLTVT.

This clone was seen just once. The chain recombines TRBV9 with TRBJ2-2; maybe TRBD2 (5 bases). This CDR3 has 15 amino acids. Germline CDR1 is SGDLS and CDR2 is YYNGEE. The ends were cut back, 4 bases at V and 1 base at J, with 11 bases in the middle. The CDR3 coding sequence is TGTGCCAGCAGCTATAGCGCGGGGAACACCGGGGAGCTGTTTTTT. Translating gives CASSYSAGNTGELFF.

The chain recombines TRBV4-1 with TRBJ1-1, with D perhaps matching TRBD1 (6 bases). The germline V gene has CDR1 MGHRA and CDR2 YSYEKL. CDR3 length equals 13 residues. The V end lost 4 bases, the J end lost 8 bases, and 14 bases lay between the germline ends. Here the CDR3 DNA reads TGCGCCAGCAGCCTTACAGGGTCGGGGGAAGCTTTCTTT. This codes for CASSLTGSGEAFF.

Here the CDR3 DNA reads TGTGCCAGCACTACCCCCGTGGAGATAGCCAAAAACATTCAGTACTTC. Its translation is CASTTPVEIAKNIQYF. J is TRBJ2-4 and V is TRBV2; D is uncertain. The V and J ends lost 7 bases and 0 bases respectively, with 16 bases between them. The CDR3 has 16 amino acids. Per the germline V gene, CDR1 is SNHLY and CDR2 is FYNNEI.

V is TRBV5-4 and J is TRBJ1-1; TRBD1 might be the D (6 bases). The germline V and J ends were trimmed by 0 bases and 11 bases, with 14 bases remaining between them. This CDR3 region has 13 residues. Per germline, CDR1 SGHNT and CDR2 YYREEE (reference sequence). The CDR3 region is CASSLAGAAVAFF. DNA of the CDR3: TGTGCCAGCAGCTTGGCAGGGGCCGCCGTGGCTTTCTTT.

The V and J genes are TRBV9 and TRBJ2-2; unclear D gene. This CDR3 comprises 14 residues. Trimming stripped 3 bases from V and 7 bases from J, with 13 bases between. Germline V gene lookup returns CDR1 SGDLS and CDR2 YYNGEE. CDR3 residues: CASSAALNIGELFF. The CDR3 DNA reads as TGTGCCAGCAGCGCGGCTCTAAATATCGGGGAGCTGTTTTTT.

The chain is built from TRBV6-6 and TRBJ2-1; D is possibly TRBD2 (6 bases). Trimming took 10 bases from V and 2 from J, leaving 12 bases between them. CDR1 MNHNY and CDR2 SVGAGI come from the germline V gene (reference sequence). The length of the CDR3 is 13 residues. CDR3: CATSREPYNEQFF. The CDR3 DNA follows: TGTGCCACCTCACGGGAGCCCTACAATGAGCAGTTCTTC.

This clone was seen just once. At the DNA level, this CDR3 is encoded by other sequences in the same sample as well. The CDR3 sequence: CASRESGGGSEKLFF. CDR3 coding DNA: TGCGCCAGCAGGGAGAGCGGAGGGGGCAGTGAAAAACTGTTTTTT. The chain carries TRBV5-1 and TRBJ1-4, with 7 bases matching TRBD1. Germline V gene sequence: CDR1 SGHRS, CDR2 YFSETQ. There are 15 residues in the CDR3. Unmatched junction bases numbered 11, after V lost 5 bases and J lost 7 bases.

J is TRBJ2-1 and V is TRBV28, with D maybe TRBD2 (6 bases). CDR1 is MDHEN and CDR2 is SYDVKM in the germline V gene. The CDR3 runs 14 residues. The ends were cut back, 6 bases at V and 3 bases at J, with 12 bases in the middle. In DNA form, the CDR3 reads TGTGCCAGCAGATCGACTAGTTTCTACAATGAGCAGTTCTTC. The encoded protein is CASRSTSFYNEQFF. The full variable domain, rest sourced from reference TRBV28 and TRBJ2-1, is DVKVTQSSRYLVKRTGEKVFLECVQDMDHENMFWYRQDPGLGLRLIYFSYDVKMKEKGDIPEGYSVSREKKERFSLILESASTNQTSMYLCASRSTSFYNEQFFGPGTRLTVL.

The chain couples TRBV11-2 to TRBJ1-1; the match to TRBD1 covers 7 bases. With V trimmed by 1 base and J by 5 bases, 7 bases remained unmatched. From germline, CDR1 is SGHAT and CDR2 FQNNGV. The CDR3 covers 15 residues. The CDR3 region has the DNA TGTGCCAGCAGCTTAGCCTTCAGGGGGAATACTGAAGCTTTCTTT. Translated, it gives CASSLAFRGNTEAFF.

The chain recombines TRBV28 with TRBJ1-2; D possibly corresponds to TRBD1 (5 bases). V was pared by 3 bases and J by 6 bases, with 8 bases between. Germline V gives CDR1 MDHEN, CDR2 SYDVKM. The CDR3 covers 12 residues. CDR3 sequence reads: CASSFEGNGYTF. In nucleotides, the CDR3 is TGTGCCAGCAGTTTCGAGGGGAATGGCTACACCTTC.